This TCR beta chain derives from a study of blood T cell repertoires in COVID-19. V dropped 4 bases and J dropped 7 bases, with 14 bases sitting between them. There are 14 residues in the CDR3. The germline CDR1 and CDR2 sequences are SGHNT and YENEEA. This clone was counted only a few times. Here immunoSEQ multiplex PCR was the method, and the copy in TCRdb shows in-frame clones only, minus some. The sample lists approximately 240,000 clones; more than 65% were seen once. The chain employs TRBV11-3 and TRBJ2-1; tentatively, D is TRBD2 (5 bases). The receptor was derived from a woman aged 40 to 50 with active or convalescent COVID-19. The sequencing sample was made of peripheral blood. The CDR3 protein is CASSSRGAWNEQFF. Written as DNA, the CDR3 is TGTGCCAGCAGCTCCCGGGGAGCCTGGAATGAGCAGTTCTTC.